The entry that follows covers one T cell receptor (beta chain) sequence. This entry comes from a study of blood T cells in healthy people across ages. Combining a sample-barcoded 5' primer with a J-beta primer mix, a second PCR ran for about 7 to 11 cycles. TCRdb passed the 5' RACE reads through MiXCR, listing each CDR3 protein once. The sample contains 800,000 to 1,300,000 distinct CDR3 sequences, approximately 26% of which appear only once. V was pared by 2 bases and J by 2 bases, with 10 bases between. In germline, CDR1 is MNHEY, CDR2 SVGEGT. CDR3 length equals 15 residues. The sample was also linked to a second study, of T cells of mothers and their children. Per that study: Mothers gave over 8 million TCR beta CDR3 reads each, and children around 2.9 million each.

This TCR was sampled from a girl between 2 and 10 years old in good health. The chain uses TRBV6-2 or TRBV6-3 and TRBJ1-5; possibly TRBD1 for D (5 bases). Sequences were obtained from blood. The CDR3 region is CASSYGGVGNQPQHF. In DNA form, the CDR3 reads TGTGCCAGCAGTTACGGGGGTGTCGGCAATCAGCCCCAGCATTTT.